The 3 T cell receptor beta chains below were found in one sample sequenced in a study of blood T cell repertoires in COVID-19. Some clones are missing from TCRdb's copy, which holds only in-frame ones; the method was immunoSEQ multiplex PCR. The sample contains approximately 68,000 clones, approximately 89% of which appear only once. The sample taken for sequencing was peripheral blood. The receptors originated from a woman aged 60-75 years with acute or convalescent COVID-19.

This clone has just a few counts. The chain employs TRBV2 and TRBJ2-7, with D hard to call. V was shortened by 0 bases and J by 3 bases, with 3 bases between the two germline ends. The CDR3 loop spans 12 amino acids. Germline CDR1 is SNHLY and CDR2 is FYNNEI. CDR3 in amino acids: CASSEASYEQYF. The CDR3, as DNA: TGTGCCAGCAGTGAAGCTAGCTACGAGCAGTACTTC.

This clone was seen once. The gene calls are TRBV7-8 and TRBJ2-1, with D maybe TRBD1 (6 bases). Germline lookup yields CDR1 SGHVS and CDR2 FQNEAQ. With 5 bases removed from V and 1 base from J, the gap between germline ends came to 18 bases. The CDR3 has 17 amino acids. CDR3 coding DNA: TGTGCCAGCAGCCCCAGAAGGGGACAAGGATCCTACAATGAGCAGTTCTTC. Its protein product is CASSPRRGQGSYNEQFF.

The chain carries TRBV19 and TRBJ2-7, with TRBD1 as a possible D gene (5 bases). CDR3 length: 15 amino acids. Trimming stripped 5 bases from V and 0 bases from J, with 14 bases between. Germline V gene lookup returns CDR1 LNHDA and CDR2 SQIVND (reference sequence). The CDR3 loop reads CASSGGQGYSYEQYF. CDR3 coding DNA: TGTGCCAGTAGTGGTGGGCAGGGTTACTCCTACGAGCAGTACTTC.